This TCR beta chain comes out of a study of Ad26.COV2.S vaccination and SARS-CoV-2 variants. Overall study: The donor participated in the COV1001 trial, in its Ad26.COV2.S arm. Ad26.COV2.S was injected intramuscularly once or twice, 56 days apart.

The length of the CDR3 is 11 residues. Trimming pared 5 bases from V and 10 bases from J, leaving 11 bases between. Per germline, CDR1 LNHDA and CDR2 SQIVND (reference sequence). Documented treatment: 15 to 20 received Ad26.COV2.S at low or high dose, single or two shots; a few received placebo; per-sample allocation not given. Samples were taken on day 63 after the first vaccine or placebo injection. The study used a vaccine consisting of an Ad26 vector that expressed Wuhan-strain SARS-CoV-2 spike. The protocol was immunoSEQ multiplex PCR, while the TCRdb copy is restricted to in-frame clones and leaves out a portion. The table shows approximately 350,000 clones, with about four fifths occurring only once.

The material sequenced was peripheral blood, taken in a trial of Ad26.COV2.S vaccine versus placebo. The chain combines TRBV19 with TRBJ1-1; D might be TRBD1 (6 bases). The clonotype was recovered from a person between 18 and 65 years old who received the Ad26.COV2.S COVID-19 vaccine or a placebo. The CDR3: CASSAGAGAFF. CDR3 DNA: TGTGCCAGTAGTGCAGGGGCAGGAGCTTTCTTT.